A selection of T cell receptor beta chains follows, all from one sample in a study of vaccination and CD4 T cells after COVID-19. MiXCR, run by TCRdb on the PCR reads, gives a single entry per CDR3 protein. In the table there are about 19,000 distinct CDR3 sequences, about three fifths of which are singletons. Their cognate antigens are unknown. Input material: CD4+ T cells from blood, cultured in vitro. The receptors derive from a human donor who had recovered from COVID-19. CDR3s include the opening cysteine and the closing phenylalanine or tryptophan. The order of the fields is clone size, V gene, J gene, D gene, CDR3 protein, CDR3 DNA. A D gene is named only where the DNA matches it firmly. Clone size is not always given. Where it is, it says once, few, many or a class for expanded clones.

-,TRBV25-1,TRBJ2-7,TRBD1,CASSGQGPRGQYF,TGTGCCAGCAGTGGACAGGGTCCCCGAGGGCAGTACTTC
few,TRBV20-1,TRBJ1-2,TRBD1,CSASKGGTGNYGYTF,TGCAGTGCTAGTAAGGGGGGGACAGGGAATTATGGCTACACCTTC
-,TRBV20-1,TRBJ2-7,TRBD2,CSASIRLAGPAYEQYF,TGCAGTGCTAGCATCCGACTAGCGGGCCCAGCCTACGAGCAGTACTTC
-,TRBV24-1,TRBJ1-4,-,CATSVGGWWEKLFF,TGTGCCACTTCTGTGGGGGGGTGGTGGGAAAAACTGTTTTTT
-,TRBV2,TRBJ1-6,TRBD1,CASSERAGGDSPLHF,TGTGCCAGCAGTGAAAGGGCAGGGGGTGATTCACCCCTCCACTTT
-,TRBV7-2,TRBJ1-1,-,CASSTTPYGNTEAFF,TGTGCCAGCAGCACCACCCCGTACGGGAACACTGAAGCTTTCTTT
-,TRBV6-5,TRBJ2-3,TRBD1,CASSSPGTGGTDTQYF,TGTGCCAGCAGTTCCCCCGGGACAGGGGGCACAGATACGCAGTATTTT
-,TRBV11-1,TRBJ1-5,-,CASSLEDDQPQHF,TGTGCCAGCAGCTTAGAGGACGATCAGCCCCAGCATTTT
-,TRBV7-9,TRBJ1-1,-,CASSLALGRGNTEAFF,TGTGCCAGCAGCTTAGCGCTGGGCAGGGGCAACACTGAAGCTTTCTTT
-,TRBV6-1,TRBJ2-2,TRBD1,CASSARQGHTGELFF,TGTGCCAGCAGTGCCAGACAGGGTCACACCGGGGAGCTGTTTTTT
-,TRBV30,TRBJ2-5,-,CAWTAGPTETQYF,TGTGCCTGGACAGCCGGGCCGACGGAGACCCAGTACTTC
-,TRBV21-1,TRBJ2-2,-,CASSNAGPTLNTGELFF,TGTGCCAGCAGCAACGCGGGACCTACGTTGAACACCGGGGAGCTGTTTTTT
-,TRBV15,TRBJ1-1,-,CATSRDLWQLMNTEAFF,TGTGCCACCAGCAGAGATCTGTGGCAGCTTATGAACACTGAAGCTTTCTTT
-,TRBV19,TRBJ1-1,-,CASSIAPGVGAFF,TGTGCCAGTAGTATAGCCCCGGGGGTTGGAGCTTTCTTT
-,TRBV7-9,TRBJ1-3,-,CASSLYQGNTIYF,TGTGCCAGCAGCTTATATCAAGGAAACACCATATATTTT
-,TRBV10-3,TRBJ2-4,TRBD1,CAISPRQGVIQYF,TGTGCCATCAGCCCAAGACAGGGGGTCATTCAGTACTTC
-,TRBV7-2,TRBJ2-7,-,CASSLLHYEQYF,TGTGCCAGCAGCTTACTTCACTACGAGCAGTACTTC
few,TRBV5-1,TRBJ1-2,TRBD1,CASSLDGDRGVGYTF,TGCGCCAGCAGCTTGGATGGGGACAGGGGGGTAGGCTACACCTTC
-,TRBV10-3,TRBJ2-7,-,CAISSLSGPIYEQYF,TGTGCCATCAGTTCACTTAGCGGACCAATCTACGAGCAGTACTTC
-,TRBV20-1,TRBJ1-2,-,CSAQSSRVGGGYTF,TGCAGTGCTCAATCGTCCAGAGTCGGGGGTGGCTACACCTTC
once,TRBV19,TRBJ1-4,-,CASSTPRKGEKLFF,TGTGCCAGTAGTACGCCCAGGAAGGGTGAAAAACTGTTTTTT
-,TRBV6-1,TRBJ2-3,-,CASTPLGADTQYF,TGTGCCAGCACCCCGCTCGGCGCAGATACGCAGTATTTT